The 21 T cell receptor beta chains in this list originate from one sample, sequenced in a study of T cell repertoires in cytomegalovirus infection. TCRdb redid the calling of the reads with MiXCR, one entry per CDR3 protein. The sample lists 400,000 to 550,000 distinct CDR3 sequences; approximately 11% were seen once. Specimen: PBMCs. The receptors were gathered from a human donor in good health (CMV status not recorded). Some clones in this sample may be carry-over from other donors' samples.

This clonotype showed up many times. The genes are TRBV7-2 and TRBJ2-4, with 8 bases identical to TRBD1. This CDR3 is 18 amino acids long. The ends lost 1 base at V and 6 bases at J; junction bases unmatched: 14. The germline V gene encodes CDR1 SGHTA and CDR2 FQGNSA. The CDR3 protein is CASSLEGGTGRDRNIQYF. CDR3 DNA: TGTGCCAGCAGCTTAGAGGGCGGGACAGGCCGAGACCGAAACATTCAGTACTTC.

This clonotype was detected ten times or more. The rearrangement joins TRBV6-2 or TRBV6-3 to TRBJ1-1; D unclear. From germline, CDR1 is MNHEY and CDR2 SVGEGT. Trimming stripped 8 bases from V and 5 bases from J, with 15 bases between. The CDR3 contains 13 residues. The CDR3, as DNA: TGTGCCAGCTCTTACTCTCGGGGAACTGAAGCTTTCTTT. Its translation: CASSYSRGTEAFF.

This clonotype was recorded at least ten times. The rearrangement links TRBV7-3 to TRBJ1-1; maybe TRBD1 (5 bases). Trimming removed 1 base at V and 5 bases at J, with 11 bases between. The CDR3 has 14 residues. Germline V gene sequence: CDR1 SGHTA, CDR2 FQGTGA. The CDR3 region is CASSLKSKGTEAFF. The CDR3 coding sequence is TGTGCCAGCAGCTTAAAATCAAAGGGGACTGAAGCTTTCTTT.

The rearrangement links TRBV10-3 to TRBJ2-3; a weak D match, TRBD2 (7 bases). The CDR3 sequence is 16 residues long. Trimming cost V 2 bases and J 5 bases, with 17 bases left between them. Germline CDR1 is ENHRY and CDR2 is SYGVKD. In DNA form, the CDR3 reads TGTGCCATCAGTGAGCGAATGGCGGGGGCGGGAGATACGCAGTATTTT. Protein: CAISERMAGAGDTQYF.

This clonotype occurred a few times. The J gene is TRBJ1-1, the V gene TRBV5-4; D may be TRBD1 (6 bases). The CDR3 length is 14 residues. The germline CDR1 and CDR2 sequences are SGHNT and YYREEE (reference sequence). V was trimmed by 4 bases and J by 4 bases, leaving 14 bases between them. The CDR3, as DNA: TGTGCCAGCAGCCCCACAACAGGGCGCACTGAAGCTTTCTTT. As protein: CASSPTTGRTEAFF. The whole variable domain, filled in from reference TRBV5-4 and TRBJ1-1, reads ETGVTQSPTHLIKTRGQQVTLRCSSQSGHNTVSWYQQALGQGPQFIFQYYREEENGRGNFPPRFSGLQFPNYSSELNVNALELDDSALYLCASSPTTGRTEAFFGQGTRLTVV.

Concerning this clonotype: The junction departs from germline at one end; a sequencing error may be responsible. The CDR3 region has the DNA TGCATTGCTCGCGATACCGAGGGACCTAATTCACCCCTCCACTTT. Its translation is CIARDTEGPNSPLHF. This chain joins TRBV20-1 and TRBJ1-6; TRBD1 might be the D (5 bases). The CDR3 runs to 15 residues. CDR1 and CDR2 (germline): DFQATT, SNEGSKA (reference sequence).

This clonotype turned up a few times. The chain has TRBV5-4 and TRBJ2-7; TRBD1 agrees at 7 bases. Germline CDR1 reads SGHNT; CDR2 reads YYREEE (reference sequence). The CDR3 consists of 14 residues. V gave up 2 bases and J gave up 2 bases; unmatched junction bases: 4. CDR3: CASSFRDRTYEQYF. DNA of the CDR3: TGTGCCAGCAGCTTCCGGGACAGAACCTACGAGCAGTACTTC.

V usage is TRBV7-3 and J usage is TRBJ1-1, with 9 bases fitting TRBD1. The CDR3 sequence is 14 residues long. With V trimmed by 3 bases and J by 5 bases, 4 bases remained unmatched. Germline CDR1 reads SGHTA; CDR2 reads FQGTGA. In DNA form, the CDR3 reads TGTGCCAGCAGCTTGATCGGGACAGGGACTGAAGCTTTCTTT. Translation: CASSLIGTGTEAFF.

This clonotype was picked up many times. The genes are TRBV5-5 and TRBJ1-5; 8 nucleotides agree with TRBD1. Germline lookup yields CDR1 SGHKS and CDR2 YYEKEE (reference sequence). After removal of 3 bases from V and 9 bases from J, the junction contained 14 bases not matched to a gene. The CDR3 totals 16 residues. The CDR3 nucleotides read TGTGCCAGCAGCTCCGGACAGGGTGTGGGTGGCGGGCCCCAGCATTTT. Its translation is CASSSGQGVGGGPQHF.

V is TRBV7-3 and J is TRBJ1-2; D is undetermined. The CDR3 contains 13 residues. Germline loops: CDR1 SGHTA, CDR2 FQGTGA. V lost 5 bases and J 4 bases, leaving 11 bases between the germline ends. CDR3 residues: CASSPSQFYGYTF. The CDR3 DNA reads TGTGCCAGCAGCCCCTCGCAGTTCTATGGCTACACCTTC.

This clonotype was seen ten or more times. The chain links TRBV7-9 to TRBJ1-2, with D possibly matching TRBD1 (5 bases). The V and J ends lost 7 bases and 6 bases respectively, with 12 bases between them. This CDR3 region has 12 residues. Per the germline V gene, CDR1 is SEHNR and CDR2 is FQNEAQ (reference sequence). In DNA form, the CDR3 reads TGTGCCAGCACCACTGGGGGGGATGGCTACACCTTC. This gives the protein CASTTGGDGYTF. Drawing the rest from reference TRBV7-9 and TRBJ1-2, the complete variable domain is DTGVSQNPRHKITKRGQNVTFRCDPISEHNRLYWYRQTLGQGPEFLTYFQNEAQLEKSRLLSDRFSAERPKGSFSTLEIQRTEQGDSAMYLCASTTGGDGYTFGSGTRLTVV.

This clonotype has ten or more counts. The rearrangement joins TRBV28 to TRBJ2-1; either TRBD1 or TRBD2 may fit D (5 bases each). This CDR3 contains 15 residues. Trimming shortened V by 2 bases and J by 5 bases, and 13 bases separated the two germline ends. CDR1 and CDR2 (germline): MDHEN, SYDVKM. The CDR3 here is CASSLGTVPHNEQFF. CDR3 DNA sequence: TGTGCCAGCAGTTTAGGGACGGTCCCTCACAATGAGCAGTTCTTC.

At least ten counts were recorded for this clonotype. V gene TRBV7-9 combines with J gene TRBJ2-7, with TRBD2 matching 7 bases. J was trimmed by 2 bases and V by 6 bases; bases with no gene match: 13. Germline V gene sequence: CDR1 SEHNR, CDR2 FQNEAQ (reference sequence). The CDR3 runs 16 residues. CDR3 sequence (DNA): TGTGCCAGCAGTACCAATACGCGGGAGCGAACCTACGAGCAGTACTTC. Its translation is CASSTNTRERTYEQYF.

The rearrangement uses TRBV20-1 and TRBJ2-5; D is possibly TRBD2 (7 bases). Germline V gene lookup returns CDR1 DFQATT and CDR2 SNEGSKA (reference sequence). This CDR3 contains 14 residues. The V end lost 1 base, the J end lost 2 bases, and 11 bases lay between the germline ends. The CDR3 loop reads CSARAGGQQETQYF. The CDR3 nucleotides read TGCAGTGCTAGAGCGGGGGGCCAACAAGAGACCCAGTACTTC.

The chain employs TRBV2 and TRBJ1-5; 7 bases align to TRBD1. The CDR3 loop spans 15 amino acids. Per germline, CDR1 SNHLY and CDR2 FYNNEI. J was trimmed by 5 bases and V by 7 bases; bases with no gene match: 11. CDR3 loop: CASTYIGQAYQPQHF. DNA of the CDR3: TGTGCCAGCACGTATATCGGACAGGCGTATCAGCCCCAGCATTTT.

This clonotype was counted at least ten times. V gene TRBV10-3 combines with J gene TRBJ1-5, with 7 bases identical to TRBD1. This CDR3 spans 14 amino acids. Germline CDR1 is ENHRY and CDR2 is SYGVKD. Trimming at V came to 4 bases and at J to 3 bases, leaving 3 bases not matched to a gene. For the CDR3, the DNA is TGTGCCATCAGTGCCGACAGGGACAATCAGCCCCAGCATTTT. This codes for CAISADRDNQPQHF.

This clonotype was seen a few times. The chain has TRBV18 and TRBJ1-6, with D unclear. CDR1 and CDR2 from the germline V gene are KGHSH and LQKENI. V dropped 2 bases and J dropped 7 bases, with 12 bases sitting between them. This CDR3 contains 15 residues. The CDR3 DNA sequence: TGTGCCAGCTCACCAAACCGTCCGTCCAATTCACCCCTCCACTTT. The encoded protein is CASSPNRPSNSPLHF. Supplemented by reference TRBV18 and TRBJ1-6, the full variable domain reads NAGVMQNPRHLVRRRGQEARLRCSPMKGHSHVYWYRQLPEEGLKFMVYLQKENIIDESGMPKERFSAEFPKEGPSILRIQQVVRGDSAAYFCASSPNRPSNSPLHFGNGTRLTVT.

This clonotype was counted at least ten times. V gene TRBV7-8 combines with J gene TRBJ2-4; 8 bases are shared with TRBD2. With 5 bases clipped from V and 1 base from J, the junction kept 7 bases outside the gene matches. Germline V gene lookup returns CDR1 SGHVS and CDR2 FQNEAQ. The CDR3 runs 16 residues. The CDR3 DNA follows: TGTGCCAGCAGCCCTGAGGCGGGAGGTGCCAAAAACATTCAGTACTTC. Protein: CASSPEAGGAKNIQYF. Drawing the rest from reference TRBV7-8 and TRBJ2-4, the complete variable domain is GAGVSQSPRYKVAKRGQDVALRCDPISGHVSLFWYQQALGQGPEFLTYFQNEAQLDKSGLPSDRFFAERPEGSVSTLKIQRTQQEDSAVYLCASSPEAGGAKNIQYFGAGTRLSVL.

The CDR3, as DNA: TGTGCCAGCTCACCACCGCGCGGAGGGGCTAATAACACCGGGGAGCTGTTTTTT. It codes for CASSPPRGGANNTGELFF. The rearrangement uses TRBV18 and TRBJ2-2; maybe TRBD2 (6 bases). Germline loops: CDR1 KGHSH, CDR2 LQKENI. Trimming pared 0 bases from V and 2 bases from J, leaving 16 bases between. CDR3 length: 18 residues.

This clonotype was detected many times. The genes are TRBV7-2 and TRBJ2-1; a weak D match, TRBD2 (6 bases). The germline V gene has CDR1 SGHTA and CDR2 FQGNSA. CDR3 length equals 15 residues. V lost 3 bases and J lost 2, with 11 bases in between. The CDR3 protein is CASSFGRGAYNEQFF. As DNA, the CDR3 is TGTGCCAGCAGCTTTGGGCGGGGAGCCTACAATGAGCAGTTCTTC.

This clonotype was counted between two and nine times. The chain is built from TRBV9 and TRBJ1-2; no firm D call. Trimming pared 3 bases from V and 0 bases from J, leaving 18 bases between. This CDR3 has 17 residues. Germline V gene sequence: CDR1 SGDLS, CDR2 YYNGEE. CDR3 amino acids: CASSADVGLGANYGYTF. In DNA form, the CDR3 reads TGTGCCAGCAGCGCCGACGTCGGACTGGGAGCTAACTATGGCTACACCTTC.